The T cell receptor beta chain under discussion was sequenced for a study of cytomegalovirus exposure and HLA in healthy donors. Overall study context: An early data release held 79 million or so unique TCRs from HLA-typed donors.

Both 60 Vbeta primers and 13 Jbeta primers went into the PCR. TCRdb keeps only in-frame clones here, not all; method: immunoSEQ multiplex PCR. The sample has 150,000 to 200,000 clones; around 75% are singletons. The trim removed 7 bases at V and 5 bases at J, leaving 10 bases unmatched. This CDR3 has 14 residues. CDR1 is MNHNY and CDR2 is SVGAGI in the germline V gene (reference sequence). Concerning this clone: Its matching antigen is unknown.

Study observations and caveats: Per published accounts, TCR beta sequences correctly predicted the HLA-A and HLA-B alleles of most subjects.

Sequencing used PBMCs. This TCR was recovered from a woman aged 45-59 years in good health and CMV-seronegative. The rearrangement joins TRBV6-6 to TRBJ2-5; the match to TRBD2 covers 7 bases. The CDR3 here is CASNLAGSRETQYF. Here the CDR3 DNA reads TGTGCCAGCAATTTAGCGGGTTCAAGGGAGACCCAGTACTTC.